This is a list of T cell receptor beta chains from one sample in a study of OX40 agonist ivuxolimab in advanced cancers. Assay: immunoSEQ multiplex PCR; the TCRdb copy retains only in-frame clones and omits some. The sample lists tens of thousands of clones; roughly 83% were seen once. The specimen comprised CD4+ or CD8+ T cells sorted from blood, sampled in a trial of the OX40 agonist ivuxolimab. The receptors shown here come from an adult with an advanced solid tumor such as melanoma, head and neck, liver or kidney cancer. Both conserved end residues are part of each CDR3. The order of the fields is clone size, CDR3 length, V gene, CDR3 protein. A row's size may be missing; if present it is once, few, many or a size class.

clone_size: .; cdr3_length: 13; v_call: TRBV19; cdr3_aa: CASTIRQGGEAFF
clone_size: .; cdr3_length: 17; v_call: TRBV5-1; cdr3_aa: CASSAGPGQQGTDTQYF
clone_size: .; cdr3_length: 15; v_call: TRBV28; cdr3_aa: CASRLSGTSGGLEYF
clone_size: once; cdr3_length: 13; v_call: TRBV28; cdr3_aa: CASSSAEFNEQFF
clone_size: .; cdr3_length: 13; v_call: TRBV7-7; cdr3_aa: CASSLRQNTEAFF
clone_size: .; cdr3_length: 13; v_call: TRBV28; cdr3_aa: CASSLSFGQGRLF
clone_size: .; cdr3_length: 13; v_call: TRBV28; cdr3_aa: CANRDSTNYGYTF
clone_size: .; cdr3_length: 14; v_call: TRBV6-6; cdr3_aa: CASRGTQGANVLTF
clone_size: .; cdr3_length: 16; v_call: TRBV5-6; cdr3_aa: CASSLLDSHMNTEAFF
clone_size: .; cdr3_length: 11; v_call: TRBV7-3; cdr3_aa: CASGPKDTQYF
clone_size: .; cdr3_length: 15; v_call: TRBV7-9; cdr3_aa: CASSSQGGGPNEQLF
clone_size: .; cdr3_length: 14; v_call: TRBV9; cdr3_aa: CASSSEVGFDEQYF
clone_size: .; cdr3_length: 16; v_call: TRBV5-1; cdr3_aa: CASSLAPTGLSYEQYF
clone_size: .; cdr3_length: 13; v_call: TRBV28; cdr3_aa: CASSLRLEGEQYF
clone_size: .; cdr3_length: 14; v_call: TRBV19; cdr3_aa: CASSIVGANYGYTF
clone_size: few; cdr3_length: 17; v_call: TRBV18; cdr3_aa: CASSPMTGGDTLDGYTF
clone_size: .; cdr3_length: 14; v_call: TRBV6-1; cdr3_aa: CASSESAGPYGYTF
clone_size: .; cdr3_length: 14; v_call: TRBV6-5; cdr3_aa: CASGALGGTYGYTF
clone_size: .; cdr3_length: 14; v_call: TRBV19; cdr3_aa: CASSISARESGQYF
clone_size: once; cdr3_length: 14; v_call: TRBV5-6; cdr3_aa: CASSASTGGDEQFF
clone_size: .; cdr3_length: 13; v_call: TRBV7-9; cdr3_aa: CASSFQGTGELFF
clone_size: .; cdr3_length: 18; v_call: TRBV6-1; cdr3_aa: CASSEAHPGQGDITEAFF
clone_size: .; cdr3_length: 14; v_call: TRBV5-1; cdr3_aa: CASKWIENTGELFF
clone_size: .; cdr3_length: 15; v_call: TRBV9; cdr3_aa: CASIVLGTERDEQYF
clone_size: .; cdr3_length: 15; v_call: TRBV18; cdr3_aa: CASSPAGGSSYEQYF
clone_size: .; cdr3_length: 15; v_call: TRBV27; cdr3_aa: CASTPGQGGNYGYTF
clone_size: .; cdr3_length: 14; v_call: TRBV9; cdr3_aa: CASSAVQGASGYTF
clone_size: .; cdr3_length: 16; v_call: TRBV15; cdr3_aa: CATSARLAGVRETQYF
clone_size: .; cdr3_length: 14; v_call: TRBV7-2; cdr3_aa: CASSLDRANNEQFF
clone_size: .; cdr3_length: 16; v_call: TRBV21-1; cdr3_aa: CASSKREGPSTDTQYF
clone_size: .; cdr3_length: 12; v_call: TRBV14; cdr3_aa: CASSPHGGEQYF
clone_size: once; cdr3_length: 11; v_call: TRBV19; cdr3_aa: CASSIEETQYF
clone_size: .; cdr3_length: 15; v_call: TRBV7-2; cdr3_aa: CASSLSVSRAETQYF
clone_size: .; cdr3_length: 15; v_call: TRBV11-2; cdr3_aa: CASSLERGRRDTQYF
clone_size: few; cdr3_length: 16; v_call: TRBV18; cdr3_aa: CASSPRRTQDMAPLHF
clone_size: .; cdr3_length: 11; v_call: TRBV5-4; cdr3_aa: CASSSHYEQYF
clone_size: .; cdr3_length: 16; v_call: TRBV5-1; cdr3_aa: CASSIRPQGANEKLFF
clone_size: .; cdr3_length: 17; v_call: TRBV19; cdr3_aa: CASSIMTSGSGANVLTF
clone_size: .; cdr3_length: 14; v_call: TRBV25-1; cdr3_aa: CASSVRQGNTEAFF
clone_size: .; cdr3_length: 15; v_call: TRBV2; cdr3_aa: CASSAQGGSTDTQYF
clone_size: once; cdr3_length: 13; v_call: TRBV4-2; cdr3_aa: CASSQAREETQYF
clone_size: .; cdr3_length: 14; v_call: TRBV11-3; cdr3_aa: CASSPGLGAETQYF
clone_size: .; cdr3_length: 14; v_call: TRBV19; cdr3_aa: CASSQEGGPNEQFF
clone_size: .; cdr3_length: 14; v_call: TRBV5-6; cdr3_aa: CASSPTVPKNIQYF
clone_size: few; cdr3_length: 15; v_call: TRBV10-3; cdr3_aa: CAISPDTEAGNTIYF
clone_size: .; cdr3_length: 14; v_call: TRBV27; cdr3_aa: CASSFSRARSEAFF
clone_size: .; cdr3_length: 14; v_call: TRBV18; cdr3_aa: CASSPTENSYEQYF
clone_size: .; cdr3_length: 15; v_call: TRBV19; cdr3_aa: CATHSGWGNTGELFF
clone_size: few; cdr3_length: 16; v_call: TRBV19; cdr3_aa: CASSITPQGSNQPQHF
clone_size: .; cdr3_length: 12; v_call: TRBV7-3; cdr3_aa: CASSPAGNEQFF
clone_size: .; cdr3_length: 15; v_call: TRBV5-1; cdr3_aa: CASSLGYSSYNEQFF
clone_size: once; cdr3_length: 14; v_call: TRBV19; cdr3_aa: CAISQGIGYTEAFF
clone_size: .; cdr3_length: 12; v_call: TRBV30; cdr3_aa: CALGGSGNTIYF
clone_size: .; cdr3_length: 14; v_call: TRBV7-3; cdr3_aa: CASSSRGNTGELFF
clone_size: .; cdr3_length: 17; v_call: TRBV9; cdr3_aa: CASSVGTVKAHPGELFF
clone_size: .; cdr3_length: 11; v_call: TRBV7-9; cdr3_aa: CASSNQETQYF